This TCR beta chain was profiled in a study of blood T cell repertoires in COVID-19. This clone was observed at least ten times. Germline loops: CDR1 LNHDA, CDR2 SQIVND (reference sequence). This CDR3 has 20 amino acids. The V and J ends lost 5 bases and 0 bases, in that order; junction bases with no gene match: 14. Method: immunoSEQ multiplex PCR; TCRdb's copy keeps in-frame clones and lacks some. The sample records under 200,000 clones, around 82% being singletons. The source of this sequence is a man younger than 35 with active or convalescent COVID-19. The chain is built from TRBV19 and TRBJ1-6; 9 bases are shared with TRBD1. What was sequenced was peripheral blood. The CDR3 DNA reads TGTGCCAGTAGTCCCCGAAAGGACAGGGGCCTTAGCTCCTATAATTCACCCCTCCACTTT. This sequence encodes CASSPRKDRGLSSYNSPLHF.